The TCR beta chain under discussion was sequenced for a study of immune evolution from preneoplasia to lung adenocarcinoma. For the study at large: HLA loss of heterozygosity: approximately 7.5% AIS, about 15% MIA, over 25% ADC, none AAH. Findings and limits, study-wide: From normal lung to invasive adenocarcinoma, top clone frequencies appeared to decrease. Highest clonality occurred in KRAS-mutant, not EGFR-mutant or double wild-type, nodules.

The method was immunoSEQ multiplex PCR; TCRdb's version includes in-frame clones alone and lacks a portion of them. Among 6,000 to 8,000 clones listed, approximately 80% were seen once. The CDR3 is made up of 15 amino acids. The germline V gene has CDR1 GTSNPN and CDR2 SVGIG (reference sequence). Trimming took off 1 base at V and 5 bases at J, with 18 bases between the two ends. Patient tissue came from resections in Japan or China, 2014–2017. Concerning this clone itself: Its antigen is unknown.

Sequencing was carried out using FFPE lung adenocarcinoma in situ tissue. The rearrangement joins TRBV30 to TRBJ2-7, with D possibly being TRBD1 (7 bases). This clonotype was sampled from a donor of 70 years or more with lung adenocarcinoma. CDR3 amino acids: CAWSGPRQGGDEQYF. The CDR3 nucleotides are TGTGCCTGGAGTGGCCCGAGACAGGGAGGTGACGAGCAGTACTTC. The full variable domain, its missing parts supplied by reference TRBV30 and TRBJ2-7, is SQTIHQWPATLVQPVGSPLSLECTVEGTSNPNLYWYRQAAGRGLQLLFYSVGIGQISSEVPQNLSASRPQDRQFILSSKKLLLSDSGFYLCAWSGPRQGGDEQYFGPGTRLTVT.